Listed here are 21 T cell receptor beta chains from one sample, sequenced in a study of OX40 agonist ivuxolimab in advanced cancers. Here immunoSEQ multiplex PCR was the method, and the copy in TCRdb shows in-frame clones only, minus some. The repertoire holds about 96,000 clones, about 84% seen once, with around 5.8% in the top ten. The sequenced sample was CD4+ or CD8+ T cells sorted from blood, obtained in a trial of the OX40 agonist ivuxolimab. These receptors were collected from an adult with an advanced solid tumor such as melanoma, head and neck, liver or kidney cancer.

This rearrangement joins TRBV7-9 to TRBJ2-5; 7 nucleotides align to TRBD1. The J call may be mistaken, given a closer DNA end match to TRBJ2-7. From germline, CDR1 is SEHNR and CDR2 FQNEAQ (reference sequence). This CDR3 is 15 amino acids long. The CDR3 spells CASSLARGGADEQYF. Here the CDR3 DNA reads TGTGCCAGCAGCTTAGCCAGAGGGGGCGCGGACGAGCAGTACTTC.

This clone was seen a few times. The rearrangement uses TRBV6-5 and TRBJ2-3; 11 nucleotides line up with TRBD2. Trimming took 5 bases from V and 6 from J; bases not matched to a gene: 7. The CDR3 runs to 15 residues. Germline V CDR1 and CDR2: MNHEY, SVGAGI. The CDR3 sequence: CASSTTSGSSDTQYF. CDR3 bases: TGTGCCAGCAGTACTACTAGCGGGAGCTCCGATACGCAGTATTTT.

The J gene is TRBJ2-5, the V gene TRBV10-3; 10 nucleotides agree with TRBD2. V lost 0 bases and J lost 2; bases outside the gene matches: 9. Germline V gene lookup returns CDR1 ENHRY and CDR2 SYGVKD. This CDR3 is built from 18 residues. This chain's CDR3 is CAISESPSGGAFQETQYF. The CDR3 DNA reads as TGTGCCATCAGTGAGTCGCCCAGCGGGGGGGCGTTTCAAGAGACCCAGTACTTC.

V gene TRBV2 combines with J gene TRBJ1-3, with D unresolved. V was clipped by 6 bases and J by 1 base, with 10 bases between them. CDR3 size: 14 residues. Germline V gene data show CDR1 as SNHLY and CDR2 as FYNNEI. CDR3 DNA: TGTGCCAGCAGCGCGGGTGTTTCTGGAAACACCATATATTTT. Its protein is CASSAGVSGNTIYF.

The V gene is TRBV6-1, the J gene TRBJ1-2; D uncertain. Trimming pared 0 bases from V and 2 bases from J, leaving 4 bases between. Germline V lookup: CDR1 MNHNS, CDR2 SASEGT. The CDR3 consists of 13 residues. In DNA form, the CDR3 reads TGTGCCAGCAGTGAAGCGGGAAACTATGGCTACACCTTC. Translation gives CASSEAGNYGYTF.

In DNA, the CDR3 is TGTGCCAGCAGCTCACAGGGTTGGTACGAGCAGTACTTC. Protein: CASSSQGWYEQYF. The V gene is TRBV7-9, the J gene TRBJ2-7; possibly TRBD1 for D (6 bases). This CDR3 spans 13 amino acids. The V end was cut by 4 bases, the J end by 4 bases, with 11 bases between. Germline V gene data show CDR1 as SEHNR and CDR2 as FQNEAQ (reference sequence).

This clone occurred a few times. The chain couples TRBV29-1 to TRBJ1-2, with a possible D match to TRBD1 (6 bases). The CDR3 has 12 amino acids. Trimming removed 8 bases at V and 0 bases at J, with 10 bases between. Germline lookup yields CDR1 SQVTM and CDR2 ANQGSEA. The chain's CDR3 is CSSEGANYGYTF. The CDR3 nucleotides are TGCAGCTCGGAGGGGGCTAACTATGGCTACACCTTC.

V and J are TRBV19 and TRBJ2-5, with 8 nucleotides matching TRBD1. Germline loops: CDR1 LNHDA, CDR2 SQIVND (reference sequence). With 0 bases clipped from V and 5 bases from J, the junction kept 14 bases outside the gene matches. This CDR3 spans 18 amino acids. CDR3 sequence (DNA): TGTGCCAGTAGTATAGATCGACAGGGGCCGCGAGGGATGGAGACCCAGTACTTC. Residues: CASSIDRQGPRGMETQYF.

The chain joins TRBV4-2 to TRBJ2-1; 9 nucleotides match TRBD2. Germline lookup yields CDR1 LGHNA and CDR2 YNFKEQ. The length of the CDR3 is 14 residues. The trim removed 4 bases at V and 4 bases at J, leaving 2 bases unmatched. The CDR3 reads CASSLAGAYNEQFF. CDR3 coding DNA: TGTGCCAGCAGCCTAGCGGGAGCTTACAATGAGCAGTTCTTC.

The CDR3 loop is CASSFTGNTEAFF. CDR3 sequence (DNA): TGTGCCAGCAGCTTCACAGGGAACACTGAAGCTTTCTTT. This chain connects TRBV7-9 to TRBJ1-1, with D tentatively TRBD1 (5 bases). Trimming removed 3 bases from V and 1 base from J, with 6 bases in between. Germline V gives CDR1 SEHNR, CDR2 FQNEAQ (reference sequence). CDR3 length: 13 amino acids.

V gene TRBV7-2 combines with J gene TRBJ1-1; 12 bases map to TRBD1. Germline assignment: CDR1 SGHTA and CDR2 FQGNSA. V shed 0 bases, J shed 3 bases, and the junction held 8 bases outside the gene matches. The CDR3 has 18 residues. CDR3 sequence (DNA): TGTGCCAGCAGCTTAGCCTCCGGAGGGACAGGGGGCGACACTGAAGCTTTCTTT. As protein: CASSLASGGTGGDTEAFF.

CDR3 amino acids: CASSDYTGTGNTIYF. DNA of the CDR3: TGTGCCAGCAGTGACTATACAGGGACTGGAAACACCATATATTTT. The V and J genes are TRBV6-1 and TRBJ1-3; possibly TRBD1 for D (6 bases). The CDR3 extends over 15 amino acids. Germline V gives CDR1 MNHNS, CDR2 SASEGT. V was pared by 3 bases and J by 2 bases, with 11 bases between.

The V call is TRBV4-1, the J call TRBJ1-2; 8 nucleotides match TRBD1. Trimming cost V 0 bases and J 7 bases; bases outside gene matches: 7. The CDR3 is 15 amino acids. Germline V gene sequence: CDR1 MGHRA, CDR2 YSYEKL. The CDR3 protein is CASSQEGQGARGYTF. As DNA, the CDR3 is TGCGCCAGCAGCCAAGAGGGGCAGGGGGCGCGTGGCTACACCTTC.

This clone was picked up a small number of times. The chain couples TRBV2 to TRBJ1-5, with TRBD1 matching 7 bases. Trimming at V came to 6 bases and at J to 7 bases, leaving 9 bases not matched to a gene. There are 14 residues in the CDR3. Germline V lookup: CDR1 SNHLY, CDR2 FYNNEI. The CDR3 region has the DNA TGTGCCAGCAGCTCGACAGGGTTTGAGCAGCCCCAGCATTTT. Amino acids: CASSSTGFEQPQHF.

The V call is TRBV5-8, the J call TRBJ2-2; tentative D call: TRBD2 (6 bases). CDR1 is SGHTS, CDR2 YDEGEE, per germline. This CDR3 contains 15 residues. The germline V and J ends were trimmed by 5 bases and 0 bases, with 11 bases remaining between them. The CDR3 sequence is CASRGGPSNTGELFF. CDR3 coding DNA: TGTGCCAGCAGGGGGGGACCTTCGAACACCGGGGAGCTGTTTTTT.

The rearrangement joins TRBV21-1 to TRBJ1-2; TRBD1, the D gene given by the table, was not confirmed from the DNA. TRBV21-1 is marked as a pseudogene. The CDR3 consists of 17 residues. The CDR3 DNA is TGTGCCAGCAGCACAGGTGACGGCAGGGGAATTAACTATGGCTACACCTTC. This gives the protein CASSTGDGRGINYGYTF.

This sequence joins TRBV5-4 and TRBJ1-2; tentatively, D is TRBD1 (6 bases). CDR1 SGHNT and CDR2 YYREEE come from the germline V gene (reference sequence). V was shortened by 3 bases and J by 4 bases, with 13 bases between the two germline ends. This CDR3 region has 14 residues. As DNA, the CDR3 is TGTGCCAGCAGCTACACAGGGACGGCCTATGGCTACACCTTC. It translates to CASSYTGTAYGYTF.

The genes are TRBV27 and TRBJ1-1; TRBD1 agrees at 8 bases. V was pared by 6 bases and J by 3 bases, with 9 bases of the junction left unmatched. The CDR3 is 15 residues long. The germline gives CDR1 MNHEY, CDR2 SMNVEV (reference sequence). The CDR3 protein is CASRVSRTGYTEAFF. CDR3 DNA sequence: TGTGCCAGCAGAGTATCGAGGACAGGGTACACTGAAGCTTTCTTT.

V gene TRBV5-6 combines with J gene TRBJ2-7; 11 bases fit TRBD1. The CDR3 has 16 residues. The junction had 9 bases not matched to a gene; V was cut back by 4 bases and J by 3 bases. Per the germline V gene, CDR1 is SGHDT and CDR2 is YYEEEE. Written as DNA, the CDR3 is TGTGCCAGCAGCCAAGATGCCGGGACAGGGGGCTACGAGCAGTACTTC. Translating gives CASSQDAGTGGYEQYF.

This chain joins TRBV14 and TRBJ2-6; 7 bases align to TRBD2. CDR3 size: 15 residues. Trimming at V came to 4 bases and at J to 7 bases, leaving 7 bases not matched to a gene. The germline gives CDR1 SGHDN, CDR2 FVKESK. The DNA for the CDR3 is TGTGCCAGCAGCCCCTACATAGCGGGCGCCAACGTCCTGACTTTC. It yields the protein CASSPYIAGANVLTF.

The J gene is TRBJ2-7, the V gene TRBV7-9; tentative D call: TRBD2 (6 bases). The CDR3 totals 12 residues. Germline V gene sequence: CDR1 SEHNR, CDR2 FQNEAQ (reference sequence). V lost 2 bases and J lost 5, with 7 bases in between. CDR3 bases: TGTGCCAGCAGCTTATCTAGCGACGAGCAGTACTTC. Its protein product is CASSLSSDEQYF.